Listed here is a single T cell receptor beta chain. Germline CDR1 is KGHSH and CDR2 is LQKENI. V lost 3 bases and J 4 bases, leaving 6 bases between the germline ends. CDR3 length: 12 residues. The repertoire was sequenced with immunoSEQ multiplex PCR; TCRdb's copy has only in-frame clones and lacks some. The sample records about 4,000 clones, around 15% being singletons. These data are taken from a study of tumour-infiltrating T cells in Burkitt lymphoma. At the level of the study: Repertoire clonality predicted overall and progression-free survival.

The chain has TRBV18 and TRBJ2-5; D uncertain. The sequence derives from a human donor with diffuse large B-cell lymphoma. Some clones in this sample may be carry-over from other donors' samples. The source material was tumor tissue. DNA for the CDR3: TGTGCCAGCTCACCTGGGCGAGAGACCCAGTACTTC. It codes for CASSPGRETQYF.